This TCR beta chain was retrieved from a study of cytomegalovirus exposure and HLA in healthy donors. To note about this clone: Antigen unknown.

The PCR ran on 60 Vbeta and 13 Jbeta primers. TCRdb's copy holds only in-frame clones and misses some; the assay was immunoSEQ multiplex PCR. This sample has 100,000 to 120,000 clones, with 67% found just once. General study findings and limits: Most TCR sequences were rare, but some public TCRs occurred in many donors. Sequencing likely produced, as an artifact, a cluster of highly shared sequence variants. Presence/absence analyses took donor sequencing depth as roughly uniform.

Germline trimming cut 4 bases from V and 5 bases from J; bases unmatched to any gene: 10. CDR1 is LGHNA, CDR2 YNFKEQ, per germline. The CDR3 consists of 16 residues. The chain recombines TRBV4-2 with TRBJ2-3; the match to TRBD2 covers 9 bases. The clonotype originates from a young man in good health and CMV-seropositive. Sequencing was carried out using PBMCs. CDR3 in DNA: TGTGCCAGCAGCCCGACCGCGGGGGGGCGGAAAGATACGCAGTATTTT. Translated: CASSPTAGGRKDTQYF.